This TCR beta chain was observed in a study of T cells after yellow fever vaccination. Overall study findings and caveats: By day 5 rather than day 15, the secondary response had peaked, though it was weaker. FACS-sorted repertoires could harbor abundant contaminating bulk-population clonotypes.

5'RACE template switching added a universal primer site and UMIs to TCR cDNA. Each CDR3 protein gets one entry after TCRdb re-called the 5' RACE reads with MiXCR. The sample consists of approximately 69,000 distinct CDR3 sequences, under 6.5% of them appearing once. This clonotype was counted at least ten times. Its antigen is unknown. This sequence originates from a man aged 18 to 29 who received the YFV17D yellow fever vaccine. Sequencing used CD4+ T cells sorted from PBMCs, obtained roughly 15 days after the first yellow fever vaccination.

CDR3 in amino acids: CATIQWDTQYF. CDR3 bases: TGTGCCACCATCCAGTGGGATACGCAGTATTTT. The chain links TRBV6-2 or TRBV6-3 to TRBJ2-3, with D unclear. This CDR3 is built from 11 residues. From germline, CDR1 is MNHEY and CDR2 SVGEGT. The V and J ends lost 10 bases and 6 bases respectively, with 11 bases between them.